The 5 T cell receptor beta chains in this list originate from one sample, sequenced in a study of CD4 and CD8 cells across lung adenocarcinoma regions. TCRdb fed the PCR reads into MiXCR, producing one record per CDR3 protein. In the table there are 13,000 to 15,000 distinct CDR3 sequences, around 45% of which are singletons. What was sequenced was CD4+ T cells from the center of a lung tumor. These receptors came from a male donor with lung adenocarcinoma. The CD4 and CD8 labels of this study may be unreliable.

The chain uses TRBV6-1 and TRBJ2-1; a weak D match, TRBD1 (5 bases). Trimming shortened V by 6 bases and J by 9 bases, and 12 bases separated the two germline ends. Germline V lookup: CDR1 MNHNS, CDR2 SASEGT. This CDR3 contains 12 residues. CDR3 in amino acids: CASRDSSREQFF. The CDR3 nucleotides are TGTGCCAGCAGAGACAGTTCCCGTGAGCAGTTCTTC.

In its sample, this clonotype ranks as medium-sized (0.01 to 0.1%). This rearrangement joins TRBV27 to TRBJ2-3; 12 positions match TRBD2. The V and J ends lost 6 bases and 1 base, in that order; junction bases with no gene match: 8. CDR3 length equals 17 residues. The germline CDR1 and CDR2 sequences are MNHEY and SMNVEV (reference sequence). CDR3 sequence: CASRKTGLAGRTDTQYF. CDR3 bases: TGTGCCAGCAGAAAAACGGGACTAGCGGGTCGCACAGATACGCAGTATTTT.

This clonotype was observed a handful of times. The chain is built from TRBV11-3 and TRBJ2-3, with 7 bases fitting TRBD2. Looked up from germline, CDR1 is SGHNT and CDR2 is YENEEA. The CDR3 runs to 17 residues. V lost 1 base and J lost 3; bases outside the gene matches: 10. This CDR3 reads CASSLGRAGFKTDTQYF. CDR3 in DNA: TGTGCCAGCAGCTTAGGGCGAGCGGGATTCAAGACAGATACGCAGTATTTT.

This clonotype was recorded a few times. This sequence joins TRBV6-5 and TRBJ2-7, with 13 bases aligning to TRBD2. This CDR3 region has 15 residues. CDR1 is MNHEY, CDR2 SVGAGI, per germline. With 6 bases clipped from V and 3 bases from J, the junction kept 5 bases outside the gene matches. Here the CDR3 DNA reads TGTGCCAGCAGACTCGGACTAGCGGGAGTCTACGAGCAGTACTTC. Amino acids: CASRLGLAGVYEQYF.

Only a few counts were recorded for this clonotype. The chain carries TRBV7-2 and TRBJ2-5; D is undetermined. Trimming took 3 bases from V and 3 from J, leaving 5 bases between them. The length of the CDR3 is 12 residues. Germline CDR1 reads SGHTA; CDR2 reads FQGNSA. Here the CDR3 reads CASSFLEETQYF. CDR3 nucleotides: TGTGCCAGCAGCTTCCTAGAAGAGACCCAGTACTTC.